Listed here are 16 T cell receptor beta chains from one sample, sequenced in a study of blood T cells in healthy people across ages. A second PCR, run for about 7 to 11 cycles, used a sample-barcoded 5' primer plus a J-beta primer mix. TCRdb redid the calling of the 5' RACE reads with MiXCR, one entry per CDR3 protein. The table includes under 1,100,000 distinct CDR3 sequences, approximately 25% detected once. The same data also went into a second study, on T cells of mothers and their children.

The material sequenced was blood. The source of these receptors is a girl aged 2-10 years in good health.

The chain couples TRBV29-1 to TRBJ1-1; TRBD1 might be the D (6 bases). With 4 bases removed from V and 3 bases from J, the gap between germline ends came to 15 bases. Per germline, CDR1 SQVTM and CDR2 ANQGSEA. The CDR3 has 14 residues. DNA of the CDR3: TGCAGCGTTGCACCAAGACAGGCACACACTGAAGCTTTCTTT. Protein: CSVAPRQAHTEAFF.

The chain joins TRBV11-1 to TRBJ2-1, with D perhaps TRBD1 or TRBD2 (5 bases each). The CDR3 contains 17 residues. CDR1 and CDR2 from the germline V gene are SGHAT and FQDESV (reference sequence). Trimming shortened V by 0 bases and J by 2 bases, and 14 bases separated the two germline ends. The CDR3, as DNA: TGTGCCAGCAGCTTAGCGTTGGATAGGGGAGCCTACAATGAGCAGTTCTTC. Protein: CASSLALDRGAYNEQFF.

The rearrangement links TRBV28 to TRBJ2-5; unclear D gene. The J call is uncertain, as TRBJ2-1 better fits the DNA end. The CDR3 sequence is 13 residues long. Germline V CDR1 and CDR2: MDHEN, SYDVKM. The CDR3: CASSSALWNEQFF. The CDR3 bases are TGTGCCAGCAGTTCGGCTCTGTGGAATGAGCAGTTCTTC.

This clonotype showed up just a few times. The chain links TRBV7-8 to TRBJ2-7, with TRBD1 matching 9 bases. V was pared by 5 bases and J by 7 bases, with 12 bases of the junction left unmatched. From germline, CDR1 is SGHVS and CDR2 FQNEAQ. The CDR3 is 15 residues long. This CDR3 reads CASSARTGVLGEQYF. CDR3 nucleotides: TGTGCCAGCAGCGCACGGACAGGGGTACTGGGAGAGCAGTACTTC. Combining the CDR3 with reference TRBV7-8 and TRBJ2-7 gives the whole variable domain GAGVSQSPRYKVAKRGQDVALRCDPISGHVSLFWYQQALGQGPEFLTYFQNEAQLDKSGLPSDRFFAERPEGSVSTLKIQRTQQEDSAVYLCASSARTGVLGEQYFGPGTRLTVT.

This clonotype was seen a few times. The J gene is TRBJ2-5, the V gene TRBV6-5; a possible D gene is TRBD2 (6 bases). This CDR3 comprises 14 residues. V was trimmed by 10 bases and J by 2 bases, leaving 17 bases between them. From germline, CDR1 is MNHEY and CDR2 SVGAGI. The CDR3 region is CATIENSGQETQYF. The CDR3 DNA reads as TGTGCCACAATCGAAAATAGCGGACAAGAGACCCAGTACTTC.

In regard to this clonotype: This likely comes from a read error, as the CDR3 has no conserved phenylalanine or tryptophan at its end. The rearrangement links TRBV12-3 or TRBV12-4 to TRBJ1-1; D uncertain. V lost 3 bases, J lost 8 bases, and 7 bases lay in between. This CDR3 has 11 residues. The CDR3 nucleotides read TGTGCCAGCAGTTTGGGCGGCGAAGCTTTCCTT. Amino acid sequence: CASSLGGEAFL.

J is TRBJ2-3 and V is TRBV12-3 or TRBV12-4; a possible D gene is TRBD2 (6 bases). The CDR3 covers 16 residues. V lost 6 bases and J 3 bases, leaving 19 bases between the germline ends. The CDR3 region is CASSPTGGIWTDTQYF. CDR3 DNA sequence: TGTGCCAGCAGCCCTACTGGGGGGATTTGGACAGATACGCAGTATTTT.

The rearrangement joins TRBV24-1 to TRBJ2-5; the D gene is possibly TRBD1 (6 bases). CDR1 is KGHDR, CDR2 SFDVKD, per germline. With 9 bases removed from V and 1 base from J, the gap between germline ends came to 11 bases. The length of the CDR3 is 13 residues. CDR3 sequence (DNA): TGTGCCACCGAGGGGGTCTTCCAAGAGACCCAGTACTTC. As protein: CATEGVFQETQYF.

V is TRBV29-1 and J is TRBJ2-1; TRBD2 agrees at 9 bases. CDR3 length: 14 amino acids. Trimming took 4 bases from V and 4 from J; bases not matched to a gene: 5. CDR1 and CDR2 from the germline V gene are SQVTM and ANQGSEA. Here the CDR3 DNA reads TGCAGCGTTGGGAATAGCGGGGGTTACAATGAGCAGTTCTTC. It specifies CSVGNSGGYNEQFF.

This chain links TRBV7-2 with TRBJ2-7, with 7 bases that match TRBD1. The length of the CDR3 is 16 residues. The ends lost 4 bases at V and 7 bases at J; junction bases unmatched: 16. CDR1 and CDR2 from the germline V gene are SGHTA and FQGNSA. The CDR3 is CASSSSVIGGLREQYF. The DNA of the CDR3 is TGTGCCAGCAGCTCATCAGTTATAGGGGGCCTACGGGAGCAGTACTTC.

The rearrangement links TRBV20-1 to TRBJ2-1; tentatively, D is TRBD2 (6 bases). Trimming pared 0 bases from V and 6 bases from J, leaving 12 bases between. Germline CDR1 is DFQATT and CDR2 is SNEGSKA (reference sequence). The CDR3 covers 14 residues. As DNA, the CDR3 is TGCAGTGCTAGAGATCTAGGAGGGTTCAATGAGCAGTTCTTC. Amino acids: CSARDLGGFNEQFF.

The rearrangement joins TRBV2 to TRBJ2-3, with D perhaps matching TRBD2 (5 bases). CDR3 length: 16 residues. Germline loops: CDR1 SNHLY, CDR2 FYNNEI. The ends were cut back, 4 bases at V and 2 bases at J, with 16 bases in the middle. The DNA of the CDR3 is TGTGCCAGCAGTGCCCTCCTAGCAGCCCACACAGATACGCAGTATTTT. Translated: CASSALLAAHTDTQYF.

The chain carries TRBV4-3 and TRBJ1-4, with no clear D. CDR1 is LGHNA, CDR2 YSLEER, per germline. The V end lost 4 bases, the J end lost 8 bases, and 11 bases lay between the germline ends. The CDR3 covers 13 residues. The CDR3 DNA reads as TGCGCCAGCAGCCCACGGGGTAGGGAAAAACTGTTTTTT. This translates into CASSPRGREKLFF.

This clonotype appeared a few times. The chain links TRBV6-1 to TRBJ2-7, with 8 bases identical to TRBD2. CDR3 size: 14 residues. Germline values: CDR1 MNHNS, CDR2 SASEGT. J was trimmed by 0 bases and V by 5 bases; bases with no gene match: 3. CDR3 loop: CASSRAGVSYEQYF. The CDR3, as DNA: TGTGCCAGCAGTCGAGCGGGAGTCTCCTACGAGCAGTACTTC.

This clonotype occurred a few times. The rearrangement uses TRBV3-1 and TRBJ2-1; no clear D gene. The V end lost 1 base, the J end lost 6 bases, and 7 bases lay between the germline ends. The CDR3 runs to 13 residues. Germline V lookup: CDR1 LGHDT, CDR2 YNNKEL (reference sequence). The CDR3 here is CASSQVESNEQFF. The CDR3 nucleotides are TGTGCCAGCAGCCAAGTAGAGAGCAATGAGCAGTTCTTC.

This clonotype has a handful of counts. For the CDR3, the DNA is TGTGCCAGCACCCCGGGTGGACGGACGACCTACGAGCAGTACTTC. Protein sequence: CASTPGGRTTYEQYF. The rearrangement links TRBV28 to TRBJ2-7; no reliable D call. V dropped 7 bases and J dropped 2 bases, with 18 bases sitting between them. The germline V gene encodes CDR1 MDHEN and CDR2 SYDVKM. This CDR3 is built from 15 residues.